This T cell receptor (beta chain) was recorded in a study of vaccination effects on CD4 cells after COVID-19 (dated by TCRdb to the early 2020s). Notes on the research overall: Participants received two doses of either the BNT162b2 or the mRNA-1273 mRNA SARS-CoV-2 vaccine. The study compared SARS-CoV-2 spike-specific CD4+ TCR repertoires before and after mRNA vaccination in COVID-19 convalescent patients and infection-naive vaccine recipients. The full study included around nine COVID-19 convalescent patients and several SARS-CoV-2-naive healthy vaccine recipients. The Oncomine TCR Beta short-read assay on an Illumina iSeq 100 was used to sequence cultures from other donors in the study. What the research found in general, with its limitations: At late post-vaccination timepoints, both infection-induced and vaccine-induced clones showed marked clonal contraction, consistent with waning T cell responses. In healthy vaccine recipients, vaccine-induced clones were almost all SARS-CoV-2 mono-reactive, with only 1 of 255 cross-reactive with common cold coronaviruses. Limitations of the study were the small number of convalescent patients and the absence of early post-infection timepoints.

Regarding this clone: Its antigen is unknown. Qualities for individual bases were not recorded, and no much larger clone is one base off.

To prepare the library, the immunoSEQ multiplex PCR assay was applied. TCR beta CDR3 sequencing was performed on DNA from the cultured, isolated CD4+ T cells. In the paper's pipeline: Non-productive TCR sequences were discarded, and reads were trimmed to the CDR3 region, with only CDR3s of 7 or more amino acids retained. Antigen-specific clonotypes were identified using the MANAFEST web app by comparison of expansion in peptide wells against reference cultures. For clones to be considered positive, expansion at FDR<0.05 versus reference and all other wells, an odds ratio above 5, and a frequency above 0.1% in two replicate wells were required. A clonotype was defined as cross-reactive if the clonotype was significantly expanded both in SARS-CoV-2 spike wells and in at least one common cold coronavirus spike condition. CDR3 similarity was assessed by Levenshtein distance with the stringdist R package, and unrooted trees were built with ape in R 3.6.1. In TCRdb, the immuneACCESS table is reduced to in-frame sequences with V and J assigned. These tables do not hold every clone; where another copy was compared, an unresolved V gene accounts for under half, and the others remain unexplained. The V and J calls and the clone size are those of that table, but D and trimming were determined from the DNA. Within this sample are about 73,000 clones, with 78% of them counted one time only. Over 9.5% of the sample comes from the top ten.

In the ViraFEST assay, PBMC were stimulated with viral peptide pools, and TCR sequencing was then used to find antigen-specific CD4+ T cell clonotypes based on their expansion. After 10 to 11 days of culture, CD4+ T cells were isolated with the EasySep CD4+ T cell isolation kit. Negative nucleocapsid antibody results before and after vaccination confirmed that the healthy vaccine recipients had no prior SARS-CoV-2 infection. Each well held roughly 2.2 million PBMC cultured in IMDM containing approximately 5% human AB serum, roughly 9.9 IU/ml IL-2 and gentamicin, along with around 9.1 ug/ml peptides. Half of the culture medium was replaced with fresh IL-2-containing medium on days 3 and 7. Each peptide stimulation condition was cultured in triplicate wells unless otherwise noted. PBMC were separated from whole blood using Ficoll-Paque Plus gradient centrifugation and were then either cryopreserved at -140C or used fresh. The overlapping peptide pools covered the spike proteins of SARS-CoV-2 and of the common cold coronaviruses HCoV-NL63, HCoV-OC43 and HCoV-229E. The QIAamp micro DNA kit was used to extract genomic DNA from the cultured CD4+ T cells.

Reading from cysteine to phenylalanine, the CDR3 counts 16 amino acids. This entry keeps only the CDR3 DNA: 48 bases, framed from base 1. The V end loses 1 base and the J end loses 1 base, and a stretch of 13 bases separates them. From a lookup of the germline V gene (reference sequence), CDR1 and CDR2 are SEHNR and FQNEAQ. This TCR was recovered from a human donor who received a COVID-19 vaccine. This sequence uses TRBV7-9 and TRBJ2-5; TRBD1 is perhaps the D gene, given 7 matching bases. Material: CD4+ T cells from PBMCs cultured with SARS-CoV-2 spike peptides, obtained before COVID-19 vaccination. The label giving this sample's cell subset or site can be read as: SARS-CoV-2 spike overlapping peptide pool stimulation. This receptor carries the CDR3 CASSLGQGGFQETQYF. The sequenced DNA: TGTGCCAGCAGCTTAGGACAGGGAGGTTTCCAAGAGACCCAGTACTTC.